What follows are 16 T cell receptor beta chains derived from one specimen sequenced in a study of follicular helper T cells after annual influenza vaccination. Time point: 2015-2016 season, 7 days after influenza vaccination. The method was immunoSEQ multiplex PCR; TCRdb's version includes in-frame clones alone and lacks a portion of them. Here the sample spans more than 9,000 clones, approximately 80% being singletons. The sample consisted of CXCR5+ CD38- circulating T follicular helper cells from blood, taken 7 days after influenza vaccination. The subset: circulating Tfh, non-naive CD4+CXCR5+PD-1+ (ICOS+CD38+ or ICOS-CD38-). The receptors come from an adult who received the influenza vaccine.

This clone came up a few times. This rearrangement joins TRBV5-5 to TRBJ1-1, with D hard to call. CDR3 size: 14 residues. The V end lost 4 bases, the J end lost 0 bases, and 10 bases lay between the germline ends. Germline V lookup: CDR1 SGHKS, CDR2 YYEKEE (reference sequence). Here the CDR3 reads CASSRTVMNTEAFF. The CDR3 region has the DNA TGTGCCAGCAGCCGGACGGTTATGAACACTGAAGCTTTCTTT. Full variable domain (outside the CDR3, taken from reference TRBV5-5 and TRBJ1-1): DAGVTQSPTHLIKTRGQQVTLRCSPISGHKSVSWYQQVLGQGPQFIFQYYEKEERGRGNFPDRFSARQFPNYSSELNVNALLLGDSALYLCASSRTVMNTEAFFGQGTRLTVV.

The CDR3 loop is CASSFSGQGGEVGYGYTF. The CDR3 DNA follows: TGTGCCAGCAGTTTTAGCGGACAGGGGGGAGAGGTTGGCTATGGCTACACCTTC. This rearrangement joins TRBV27 to TRBJ1-2; TRBD1 aligns across 10 bases. V lost 3 bases and J lost 4; bases outside the gene matches: 14. This CDR3 contains 18 residues. Germline V gives CDR1 MNHEY, CDR2 SMNVEV (reference sequence).

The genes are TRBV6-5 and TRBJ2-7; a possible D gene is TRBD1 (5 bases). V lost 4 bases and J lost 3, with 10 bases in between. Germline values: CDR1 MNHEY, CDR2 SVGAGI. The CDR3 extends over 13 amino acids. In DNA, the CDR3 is TGTGCCAGCAGTTCTTACAGGTACTACGAGCAGTACTTC. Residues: CASSSYRYYEQYF.

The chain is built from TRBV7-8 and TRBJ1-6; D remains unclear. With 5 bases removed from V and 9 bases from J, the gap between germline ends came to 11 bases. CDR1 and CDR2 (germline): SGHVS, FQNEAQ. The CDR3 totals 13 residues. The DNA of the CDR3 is TGTGCCAGCAGCCCGACGCAGCGTTCACCCCTCCACTTT. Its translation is CASSPTQRSPLHF. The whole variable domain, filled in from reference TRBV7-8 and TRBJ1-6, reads GAGVSQSPRYKVAKRGQDVALRCDPISGHVSLFWYQQALGQGPEFLTYFQNEAQLDKSGLPSDRFFAERPEGSVSTLKIQRTQQEDSAVYLCASSPTQRSPLHFGNGTRLTVT.

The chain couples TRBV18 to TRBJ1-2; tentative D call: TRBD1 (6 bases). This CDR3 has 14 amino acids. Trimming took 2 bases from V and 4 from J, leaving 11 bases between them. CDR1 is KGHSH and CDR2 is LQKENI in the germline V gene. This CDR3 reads CASSPEGDSYGYTF. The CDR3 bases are TGTGCCAGCTCACCAGAGGGGGATAGCTATGGCTACACCTTC.

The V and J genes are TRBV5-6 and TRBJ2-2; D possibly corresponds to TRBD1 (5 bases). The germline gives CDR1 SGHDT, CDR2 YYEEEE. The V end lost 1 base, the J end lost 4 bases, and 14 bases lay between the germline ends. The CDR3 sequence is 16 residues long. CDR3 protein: CASSLSQGLATGELFF. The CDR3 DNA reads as TGTGCCAGCAGCTTGTCTCAGGGTTTAGCCACCGGGGAGCTGTTTTTT.

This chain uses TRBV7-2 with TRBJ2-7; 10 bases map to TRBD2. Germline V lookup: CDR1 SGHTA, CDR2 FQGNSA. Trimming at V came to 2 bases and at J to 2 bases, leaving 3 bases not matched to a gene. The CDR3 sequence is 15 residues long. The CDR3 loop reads CASSLRLAGAYEQYF. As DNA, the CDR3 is TGTGCCAGCAGCTTAAGGCTAGCGGGGGCCTACGAGCAGTACTTC. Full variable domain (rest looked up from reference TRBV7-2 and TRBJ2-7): GAGVSQSPSNKVTEKGKDVELRCDPISGHTALYWYRQSLGQGLEFLIYFQGNSAPDKSGLPSDRFSAERTGGSVSTLTIQRTQQEDSAVYLCASSLRLAGAYEQYFGPGTRLTVT.

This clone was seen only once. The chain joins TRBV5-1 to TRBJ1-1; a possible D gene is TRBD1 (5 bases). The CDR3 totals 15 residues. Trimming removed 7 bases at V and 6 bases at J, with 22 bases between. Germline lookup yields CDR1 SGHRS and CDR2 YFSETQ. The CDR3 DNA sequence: TGCGCCAGCCAGCTTGTAATGGGGGATGCCGCTGAAGCTTTCTTT. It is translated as CASQLVMGDAAEAFF.

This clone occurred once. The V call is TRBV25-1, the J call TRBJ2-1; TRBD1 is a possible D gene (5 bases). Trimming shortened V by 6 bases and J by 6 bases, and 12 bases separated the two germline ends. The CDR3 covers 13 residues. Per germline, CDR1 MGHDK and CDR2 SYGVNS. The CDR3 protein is CASRAGKVNEQFF. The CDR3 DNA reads TGTGCCAGCAGGGCAGGGAAGGTCAATGAGCAGTTCTTC.

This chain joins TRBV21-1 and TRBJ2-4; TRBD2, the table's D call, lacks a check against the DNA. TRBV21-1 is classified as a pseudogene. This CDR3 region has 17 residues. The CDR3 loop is CASSLRETSGRGNIQYF. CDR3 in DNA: TGTGCCAGCAGCCTACGAGAGACTAGCGGGCGGGGTAACATTCAGTACTTC.

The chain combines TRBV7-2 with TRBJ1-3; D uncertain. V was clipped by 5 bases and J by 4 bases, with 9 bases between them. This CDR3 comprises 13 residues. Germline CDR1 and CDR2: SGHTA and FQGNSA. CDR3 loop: CASSRNSGNTIYF. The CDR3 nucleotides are TGTGCCAGCAGCCGAAATAGCGGAAACACCATATATTTT. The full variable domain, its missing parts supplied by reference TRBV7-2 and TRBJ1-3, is GAGVSQSPSNKVTEKGKDVELRCDPISGHTALYWYRQSLGQGLEFLIYFQGNSAPDKSGLPSDRFSAERTGGSVSTLTIQRTQQEDSAVYLCASSRNSGNTIYFGEGSWLTVV.

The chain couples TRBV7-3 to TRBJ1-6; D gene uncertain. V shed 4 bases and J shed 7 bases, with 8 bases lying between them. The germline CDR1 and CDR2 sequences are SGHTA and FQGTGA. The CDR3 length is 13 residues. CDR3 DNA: TGTGCCAGCAGCTCCGCATTAAATTCACCCCTCCACTTT. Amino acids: CASSSALNSPLHF.

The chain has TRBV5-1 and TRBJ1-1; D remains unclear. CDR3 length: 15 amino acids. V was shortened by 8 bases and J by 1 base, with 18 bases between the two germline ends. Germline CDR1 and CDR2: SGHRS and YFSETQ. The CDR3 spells CASASGVWENTEAFF. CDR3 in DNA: TGCGCCAGTGCGAGCGGTGTCTGGGAGAACACTGAAGCTTTCTTT.

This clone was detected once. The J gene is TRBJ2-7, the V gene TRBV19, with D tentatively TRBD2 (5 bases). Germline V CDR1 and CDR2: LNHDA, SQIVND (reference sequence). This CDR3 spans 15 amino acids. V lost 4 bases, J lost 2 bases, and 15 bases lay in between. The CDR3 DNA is TGTGCCAGTAGTACACGGACTCGTGGTACCTACGAGCAGTACTTC. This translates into CASSTRTRGTYEQYF.

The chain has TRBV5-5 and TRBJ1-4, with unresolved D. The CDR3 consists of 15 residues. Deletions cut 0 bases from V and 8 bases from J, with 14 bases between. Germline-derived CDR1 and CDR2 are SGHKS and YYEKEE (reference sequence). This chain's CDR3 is CASSLEAVPGEKLFF. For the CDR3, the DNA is TGTGCCAGCAGCTTGGAGGCCGTCCCGGGAGAAAAACTGTTTTTT.

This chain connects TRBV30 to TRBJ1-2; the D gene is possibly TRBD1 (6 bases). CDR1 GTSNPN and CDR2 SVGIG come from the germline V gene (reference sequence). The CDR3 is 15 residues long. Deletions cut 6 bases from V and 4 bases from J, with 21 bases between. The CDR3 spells CACPPGAGESYGYTF. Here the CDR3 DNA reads TGTGCCTGTCCCCCCGGGGCAGGGGAAAGCTATGGCTACACCTTC.